This TCR beta chain comes out of a study of blood T cells in healthy people across ages. The CDR3 runs 13 residues. Looked up from germline, CDR1 is SGHRS and CDR2 is YFSETQ. V lost 7 bases to trimming and J lost 8 bases, with 18 bases between them. Through a sample-barcoded 5' primer and a J-beta primer mix, a second PCR was run for roughly 6 to 11 cycles. Per-sample output comprised a minimum of 3 million paired-end reads containing CDR3. MiXCR, run by TCRdb on the 5' RACE reads, gives a single entry per CDR3 protein. The repertoire holds around 710,000 distinct CDR3 sequences, with 40% to 45% as singletons. The study drew donors from healthy Caucasian individuals in Russia aged roughly 6 to 95.

This rearrangement joins TRBV5-1 to TRBJ1-2; unclear D gene. Sequencing used blood. This TCR was recovered from a woman in her sixties in good health. CDR3 protein: CASRPGGGEGYTF. The DNA of the CDR3 is TGCGCCAGCCGCCCAGGTGGAGGAGAGGGCTACACCTTC.